This TCR beta chain derives from a study of molecular identifiers for immune sequencing clone quantification. The study, taken as a whole, reports: In a background of about 900,000 naive cells, spiked Jurkat TCR RNA from one cell was reportedly detectable.

Of note for this clonotype: Its antigen is not identified.

Germline V gives CDR1 LNHDA, CDR2 SQIVND (reference sequence). The length of the CDR3 is 13 residues. The V gene lost 4 bases and the J gene lost 7 bases, with 11 bases spanning the gap. TCRdb analysed the PCR reads with MiXCR anew, one entry per CDR3 protein. The sample shows some 580,000 distinct CDR3 sequences, roughly 27% of them seen only once. Sorting recovered naive CD8 T cells on a CD8+CD4-CCR7+CD45RA+ profile. This sequence joins TRBV19 and TRBJ2-1; D is undetermined. The sequence was obtained from a human donor in good health. Some libraries in this study had Jurkat cell RNA spiked in. The sequenced sample was naive CD8+ T cells from blood, with Jurkat cell RNA spiked in. Subset denoted: FACS-sorted CD8+CD4-CCR7+CD45RA+ naive T cells. The CDR3, as DNA: TGTGCCAGTAGTAATCCGTCCGGAAATGAGCAGTTCTTC. The encoded protein is CASSNPSGNEQFF. The variable domain in full, completed from reference TRBV19 and TRBJ2-1, reads DGGITQSPKYLFRKEGQNVTLSCEQNLNHDAMYWYRQDPGQGLRLIYYSQIVNDFQKGDIAEGYSVSREKKESFPLTVTSAQKNPTAFYLCASSNPSGNEQFFGPGTRLTVL.